This TCR beta chain was profiled in a study of blood T cell repertoires in COVID-19. Across the whole study: Material from acute and convalescent COVID-19 was sourced from the United States, Italy and Spain. In each case, the material was cDNA or gDNA derived from T cells, B-cell-depleted T cells, or PBMCs.

Assay: immunoSEQ multiplex PCR; the TCRdb copy retains only in-frame clones and omits some. The table lists approximately 500,000 clones, approximately 83% of them singletons. The CDR3 runs 13 residues. Trimming pared 3 bases from V and 3 bases from J, leaving 8 bases between. Looked up from germline, CDR1 is GTSNPN and CDR2 is SVGIG (reference sequence). The receptor was isolated from a human donor in a cohort sampled during active COVID-19. The chain carries TRBV30 and TRBJ1-4; D unclear. The sample taken for sequencing was peripheral blood. DNA for the CDR3: TGTGCCTGGAGAACGAGGGCTAATGAAAAACTGTTTTTT. Protein: CAWRTRANEKLFF.